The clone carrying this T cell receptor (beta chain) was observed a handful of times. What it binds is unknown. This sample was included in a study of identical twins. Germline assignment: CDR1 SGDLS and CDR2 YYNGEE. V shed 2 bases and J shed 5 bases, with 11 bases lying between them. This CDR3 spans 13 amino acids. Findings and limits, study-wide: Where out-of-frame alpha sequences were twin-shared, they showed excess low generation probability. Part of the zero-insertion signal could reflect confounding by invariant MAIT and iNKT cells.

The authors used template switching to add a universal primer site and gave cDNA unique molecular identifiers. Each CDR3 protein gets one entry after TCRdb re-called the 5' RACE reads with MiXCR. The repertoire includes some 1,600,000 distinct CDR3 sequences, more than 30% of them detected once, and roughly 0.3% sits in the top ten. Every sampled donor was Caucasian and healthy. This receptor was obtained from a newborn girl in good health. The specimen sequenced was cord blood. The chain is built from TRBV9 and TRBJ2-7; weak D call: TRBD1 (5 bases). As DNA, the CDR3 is TGTGCCAGCAGCGTTAGCTCAGGGAACGAGCAGTACTTC. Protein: CASSVSSGNEQYF.